This T cell receptor (beta chain) stems from a study of beta chain features in type 1 diabetes. Study overall: Analysis included 95 million to 140 million sorted cells drawn from all samples. Regarding the study as a whole: Patients with type 1 diabetes carried fewer insertions and had more deletions at their VDJ junctions. In comparison with healthy donors, patients had naive, central memory and Treg TCRB repertoires that appeared more similar.

Turning to this clone: Antigen specificity is unknown.

Between the trimmed V and J ends, which lost 2 bases and 4 bases, there was a span of 10 bases. Germline loops: CDR1 SGHRS, CDR2 YFSETQ. The CDR3 runs to 13 residues. The isolated RNA, all of it, was reverse transcribed, so expressed TCRB transcripts were what got sequenced. The average output of naive, central memory and regulatory T cell samples was several million reads. Clones were read by immunoSEQ multiplex PCR, and TCRdb kept only the in-frame ones, dropping some. The sample has some 300,000 clones; about 8.5% are singletons. Sequenced: central memory CD4+ T cells from blood. The chain carries TRBV5-1 and TRBJ2-7; no firm D call. This TCR was recovered from a woman aged 18-30 years in good health. The CDR3 coding sequence is TGCGCCAGCAGCTTTACGGGTTGGTACGAGCAGTACTTC. It translates to CASSFTGWYEQYF.